This record looks at one TCR beta chain sequence and its context. Germline values: CDR1 SGHAT, CDR2 FQNNGV. Trimming cost V 2 bases and J 0 bases, with 5 bases left between them. The length of the CDR3 is 14 residues. This record comes from a study of blood T cell repertoires in COVID-19. Authors' processing steps: Reference gene primers were amplified, and this amplification served to estimate nucleated cell counts. The protocol was immunoSEQ multiplex PCR, while the TCRdb copy is restricted to in-frame clones and leaves out a portion. The D gene and trimming were derived from the DNA, and the V and J assignments and clone size from that table. The sample lists fewer than 600,000 clones, roughly nine tenths occurring once. Enrolment of Seattle patients took place during active infection, and they were followed longitudinally.

Sample: peripheral blood. The receptor's source is a man aged 18 to 30 with COVID-19, enrolled during active disease. This rearrangement joins TRBV11-2 to TRBJ1-3; no firm D call. The CDR3 region has the DNA TGTGCCAGCAGCTTACTAGGCTCTGGAAACACCATATATTTT. Translating gives CASSLLGSGNTIYF. Drawing the rest from reference TRBV11-2 and TRBJ1-3, the complete variable domain is EAGVAQSPRYKIIEKRQSVAFWCNPISGHATLYWYQQILGQGPKLLIQFQNNGVVDDSQLPKDRFSAERLKGVDSTLKIQPAKLEDSAVYLCASSLLGSGNTIYFGEGSWLTVV.